This entry describes one T cell receptor (beta chain). The antigen it binds to is not known. The input lacks base qualities; no much larger clone sits a single base away. RNA was extracted with the RNeasy kit and roughly 0.45 to 1 ug was reverse transcribed using random hexamers. The immunoSEQ multiplex PCR assay, which covers 54 Vbeta and 13 Jbeta segments, was used to amplify TCR beta CDR3 regions. PCR amplification bias was corrected by using a synthetic template baseline for primer optimization and computational correction. On the authors' methods: Reads were annotated to V, D and J genes per IMGT and analyzed with immunoSEQ Analyzer, keeping only productive sequences. Clonality was computed as one minus Shannon entropy normalized by log2 of the number of productive unique sequences. For each patient and control, public and private clones were evaluated among the 100 most prevalent clones. Susac-specific clones were defined as absent from healthy and MS cohorts, 1052 published viral clones and other ImmuneACCESS disease sequences. The public reads were quality trimmed at Q25 with fastp and then assembled into clones with MiXCR by TCRdb, keeping productive beta chains. CDR3 protein sequences are deduplicated, and each keeps its most common genes and DNA. TCRdb assigned the V and J calls; the authors' analysis was not used. The sample table lists around 280,000 distinct CDR3 sequences, under 95% of them with a count of one. The ten largest account for 0.065% of the sample.

This sample stems from a study of CD8 T cells in Susac syndrome (dated by TCRdb to about 2019). Regarding the study in general: Whether CD8+ T cell activation and differentiation in Susac syndrome was antigen driven was tested using repertoire sequencing.

Peripheral blood CD8+ and CD4+ T cells from healthy donors, Susac syndrome patients and multiple sclerosis patients were profiled by high-throughput TCR beta sequencing. The multiple sclerosis controls were treatment-naive patients whose relapsing-remitting disease, either stable or active, fulfilled the revised McDonald criteria. Bulk CD8+ and CD4+ T cells were purified magnetically by negative isolation, whereas CD8+ TEMRA cells were enriched by FACS. Blood was collected in EDTA tubes and processed within 24 hours, with PBMCs isolated through density gradient centrifugation. PBMCs intended for TCR sequencing were frozen in liquid nitrogen and were later thawed in a 37 degrees C water bath. The sorted or isolated CD4+, CD8+ and CD8+ TEMRA cells had a purity of 90% or higher. Beyond this particular receptor, the publication reports: The TCR sequencing and HLA analysis was acknowledged to have included a relatively small number of individuals.

Sequenced: CD4+ T cells from PBMCs. The clonotype originates from a human donor with multiple sclerosis.

The CDR3 reads as follows: CSATRGVGVYEQYF. The DNA is as follows: TGCAGTGCCACTAGAGGCGTCGGGGTGTACGAGCAGTACTTC. The sequence is built from TRBV20-1 and TRBJ2-7; possibly the D gene is TRBD2, per 5 matching bases. V drops 6 bases and J drops 4 bases, leaving 19 bases in between. The germline V gene (reference sequence) yields DFQATT for CDR1 and SNEGSKA for CDR2. The CDR3, cysteine through phenylalanine, is 14 amino acids long. CDR3 DNA only is kept here, 42 bases in frame from base 1.